This passage covers 19 T cell receptor beta chains from one sample sequenced in a study of post-analysis software for immune sequencing data. Study results and limitations: TRBV5-6, TRBV5-1 and TRBV20-1 belonged to a set of about 5 TRBV segments that were more frequent in patients than controls.

No cognate antigen is known for these TCRs. Prepared libraries of TCR beta cDNA carried unique molecular identifiers. TCRdb fed the PCR reads into MiXCR, producing one record per CDR3 protein. Among roughly 430,000 distinct CDR3 sequences, 30% to 45% were seen once, and the ten largest hold 7.5% to 8.5%. Material: blood. The receptors were gathered from a girl aged 2-15 years with multiple sclerosis.

This clonotype was observed a handful of times. J is TRBJ2-1 and V is TRBV7-6; D call uncertain. Trimming took off 5 bases at V and 0 bases at J, with 11 bases between the two ends. Germline assignment: CDR1 SGHVS and CDR2 FNYEAQ. The CDR3 has 15 residues. The CDR3 protein is CASSRGRSSYNEQFF. In DNA form, the CDR3 reads TGTGCCAGCAGCCGCGGAAGGAGCTCCTACAATGAGCAGTTCTTC.

This clonotype has a handful of counts. The chain is built from TRBV20-1 and TRBJ2-1, with D maybe TRBD2 (6 bases). V was clipped by 1 base and J by 1 base, with 11 bases between them. Germline assignment: CDR1 DFQATT and CDR2 SNEGSKA (reference sequence). The CDR3 covers 15 residues. DNA for the CDR3: TGCAGTGCTAGAGTAGGCGGGGATTCCTACAATGAGCAGTTCTTC. It yields the protein CSARVGGDSYNEQFF.

This sequence joins TRBV7-6 and TRBJ2-7; D uncertain. The CDR3 covers 15 residues. V was pared by 2 bases and J by 2 bases, with 13 bases between. In germline, CDR1 is SGHVS, CDR2 FNYEAQ. Here the CDR3 DNA reads TGTGCCAGCAGCTTATGGGCCGGCAACGCCTACGAGCAGTACTTC. It specifies CASSLWAGNAYEQYF.

The chain uses TRBV29-1 and TRBJ2-3; 7 bases line up with TRBD2. CDR1 is SQVTM, CDR2 ANQGSEA, per germline. The CDR3 contains 14 residues. J lost 3 bases, V lost 5 bases, and 8 bases had no gene match. The CDR3 DNA reads TGCAGCGTTTCGTCGAGCGGGATTACAGATACGCAGTATTTT. This sequence encodes CSVSSSGITDTQYF.

The chain couples TRBV20-1 to TRBJ1-4; D may be TRBD1 (5 bases). There are 13 residues in the CDR3. V lost 0 bases and J lost 12, with 14 bases in between. Germline V CDR1 and CDR2: DFQATT, SNEGSKA (reference sequence). Here the CDR3 DNA reads TGCAGTGCTAGAGACATGGGTCGGGGGGAACTGTTTTTT. Amino acids: CSARDMGRGELFF.

The chain couples TRBV29-1 to TRBJ1-2; D ambiguous. Germline V gene data show CDR1 as SQVTM and CDR2 as ANQGSEA. Trimming took off 3 bases at V and 2 bases at J, with 10 bases between the two ends. The CDR3 is 13 residues long. CDR3 residues: CSVEAPVNYGYTF. As DNA, the CDR3 is TGCAGCGTTGAGGCCCCAGTCAACTATGGCTACACCTTC.

The V and J genes are TRBV28 and TRBJ1-2; the D gene is possibly TRBD1 (6 bases). V was shortened by 3 bases and J by 1 base, with 9 bases between the two germline ends. Germline CDR1 reads MDHEN; CDR2 reads SYDVKM. CDR3 length: 14 residues. DNA for the CDR3: TGTGCCAGCAGTTTGGACAGAAATAACTATGGCTACACCTTC. It encodes CASSLDRNNYGYTF.

The chain combines TRBV18 with TRBJ2-3, with 7 bases identical to TRBD2. The germline V gene encodes CDR1 KGHSH and CDR2 LQKENI. The CDR3 is 15 amino acids. The V segment lost 2 bases and the J segment 1 base; nucleotides outside the gene matches: 3. The CDR3 nucleotides read TGTGCCAGCTCACCATGGGGGGGACGCACAGATACGCAGTATTTT. Protein product: CASSPWGGRTDTQYF.

This sequence joins TRBV6-5 and TRBJ2-3; 7 nucleotides agree with TRBD1. CDR3 length equals 15 residues. Germline V gene lookup returns CDR1 MNHEY and CDR2 SVGAGI. J was trimmed by 5 bases and V by 7 bases; bases with no gene match: 12. Here the CDR3 DNA reads TGTGCCAGCAAATCCGGGACGCCAGGGGGAGATACGCAGTATTTT. This codes for CASKSGTPGGDTQYF.

The chain is built from TRBV12-3 or TRBV12-4 and TRBJ1-1; 8 nucleotides line up with TRBD1. The CDR3 sequence is 14 residues long. With V trimmed by 6 bases and J by 3 bases, 6 bases remained unmatched. CDR3 region: CASRLQGGYTEAFF. DNA for the CDR3: TGTGCCAGCAGACTACAGGGGGGGTACACTGAAGCTTTCTTT.

This clonotype appeared a few times. The chain carries TRBV27 and TRBJ1-2, with a tentative D call TRBD1 (6 bases). Germline CDR1 is MNHEY and CDR2 is SMNVEV (reference sequence). This CDR3 contains 16 residues. V lost 5 bases and J lost 4, with 20 bases in between. CDR3 amino acids: CASSNLQGALFYGYTF. The CDR3 DNA reads TGTGCCAGCAGTAACTTACAGGGAGCCCTCTTCTATGGCTACACCTTC.

This chain uses TRBV27 with TRBJ2-7; 7 nucleotides agree with TRBD1. This CDR3 contains 16 residues. Germline CDR1 reads MNHEY; CDR2 reads SMNVEV (reference sequence). The J segment lost 6 bases and the V segment lost 2 bases, leaving 13 bases of the junction unmatched. CDR3 sequence reads: CASSLDPTGVGLEQYF. The CDR3, as DNA: TGTGCCAGCAGTTTAGACCCTACAGGGGTAGGGCTCGAGCAGTACTTC.

This chain links TRBV20-1 with TRBJ1-2; possibly TRBD1 for D (6 bases). This CDR3 is 14 amino acids long. V was cut by 7 bases and J by 2 bases, with 17 bases left in between. Germline CDR1 is DFQATT and CDR2 is SNEGSKA (reference sequence). This chain's CDR3 is CSGCWGAGNYGYTF. The CDR3 bases are TGCAGTGGCTGCTGGGGGGCGGGAAACTATGGCTACACCTTC.

This clonotype was seen a few times. V is TRBV5-1 and J is TRBJ2-3; a weak D match, TRBD1 (6 bases). Germline V gene sequence: CDR1 SGHRS, CDR2 YFSETQ. Trimming cost V 0 bases and J 4 bases, with 15 bases left between them. The CDR3 extends over 16 amino acids. CDR3 in amino acids: CASSLVYTGTPDTQYF. The CDR3 DNA reads TGCGCCAGCAGCTTGGTATATACAGGGACCCCAGATACGCAGTATTTT. The full variable domain, rest sourced from reference TRBV5-1 and TRBJ2-3, is KAGVTQTPRYLIKTRGQQVTLSCSPISGHRSVSWYQQTPGQGLQFLFEYFSETQRNKGNFPGRFSGRQFSNSRSEMNVSTLELGDSALYLCASSLVYTGTPDTQYFGPGTRLTVL.

The chain joins TRBV12-3 or TRBV12-4 to TRBJ1-2; a possible D gene is TRBD1 (6 bases). Trimming took 5 bases from V and 7 from J, leaving 14 bases between them. The CDR3 is 13 amino acids. CDR3 bases: TGTGCCAGCAGTCCGGGGGCTTGGGGTGGCTACACCTTC. Translated: CASSPGAWGGYTF.

The rearrangement uses TRBV5-1 and TRBJ2-1; 9 nucleotides match TRBD2. Germline V CDR1 and CDR2: SGHRS, YFSETQ. The CDR3 is made up of 16 amino acids. V gave up 4 bases and J gave up 7 bases; unmatched junction bases: 12. The CDR3 coding sequence is TGCGCCAGCAGCCCGGATTGGCGGGGGGGGATGAATGAGCAGTTCTTC. This codes for CASSPDWRGGMNEQFF.

This clonotype was found a few times. This sequence joins TRBV12-3 or TRBV12-4 and TRBJ2-1, with D hard to call. The CDR3 spans 14 residues. V was cut by 6 bases and J by 3 bases, with 12 bases left in between. CDR3 protein: CASSPSPSYNEQFF. The CDR3 nucleotides read TGTGCCAGCAGCCCAAGCCCTAGCTACAATGAGCAGTTCTTC.

This chain links TRBV20-1 with TRBJ2-1; either TRBD1 or TRBD2 may fit D (5 bases each). The V gene's germline CDR1 is DFQATT and CDR2 SNEGSKA (reference sequence). The length of the CDR3 is 17 residues. The ends were cut back, 0 bases at V and 7 bases at J, with 22 bases in the middle. This CDR3 reads CSARDKLESGSLNEQFF. The DNA for the CDR3 is TGCAGTGCTAGAGATAAACTCGAGTCAGGGAGTCTAAATGAGCAGTTCTTC.

The chain uses TRBV28 and TRBJ2-7; unclear D gene. Germline CDR1 reads MDHEN; CDR2 reads SYDVKM. There are 15 residues in the CDR3. V lost 2 bases and J 2 bases, leaving 13 bases between the germline ends. CDR3 nucleotides: TGTGCCAGCAGTTTACCCTCTTCAGTAGCCTACGAGCAGTACTTC. Translated: CASSLPSSVAYEQYF.